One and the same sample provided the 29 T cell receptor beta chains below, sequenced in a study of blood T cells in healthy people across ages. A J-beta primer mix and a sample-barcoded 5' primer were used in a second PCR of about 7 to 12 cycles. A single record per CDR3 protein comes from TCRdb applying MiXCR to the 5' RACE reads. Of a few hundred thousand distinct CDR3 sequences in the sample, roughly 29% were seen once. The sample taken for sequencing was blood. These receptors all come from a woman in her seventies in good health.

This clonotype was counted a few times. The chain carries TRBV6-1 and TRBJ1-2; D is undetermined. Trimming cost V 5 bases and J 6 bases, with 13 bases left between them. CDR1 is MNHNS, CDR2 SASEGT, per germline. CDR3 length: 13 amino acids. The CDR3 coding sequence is TGTGCCAGCAGTCCGTTTCGAGGGAATGGCTACACCTTC. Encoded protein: CASSPFRGNGYTF.

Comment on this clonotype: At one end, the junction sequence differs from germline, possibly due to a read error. The CDR3 loop reads CSVGRLGNYEQHF. CDR3 in DNA: TGCAGCGTTGGGCGTTTGGGAAACTACGAGCAGCACTTC. The V call is TRBV29-1, the J call TRBJ2-7, with D unresolved. CDR3 length: 13 residues. Germline V lookup: CDR1 SQVTM, CDR2 ANQGSEA.

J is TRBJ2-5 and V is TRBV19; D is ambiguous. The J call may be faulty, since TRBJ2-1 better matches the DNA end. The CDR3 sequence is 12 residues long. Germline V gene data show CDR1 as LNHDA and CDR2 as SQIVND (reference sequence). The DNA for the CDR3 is TGTGCCAGTAGTAATAGGTACAATGAGCAGTTCTTC. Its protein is CASSNRYNEQFF.

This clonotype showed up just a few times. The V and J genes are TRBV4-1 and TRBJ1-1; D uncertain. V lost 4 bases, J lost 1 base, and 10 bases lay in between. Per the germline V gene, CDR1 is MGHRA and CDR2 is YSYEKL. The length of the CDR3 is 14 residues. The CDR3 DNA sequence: TGCGCCAGCAGCCCTCGGGAGGCGAACACTGAAGCTTTCTTT. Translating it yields CASSPREANTEAFF.

In DNA, the CDR3 is TGTGCCAGCAGTTTCCCGGGTGTGGTCGGATACAATGAGCAGTTCTTC. It translates to CASSFPGVVGYNEQFF. V gene TRBV12-3 or TRBV12-4 combines with J gene TRBJ2-1; D is unresolved. The CDR3 totals 16 residues. V was pared by 3 bases and J by 4 bases, with 16 bases between.

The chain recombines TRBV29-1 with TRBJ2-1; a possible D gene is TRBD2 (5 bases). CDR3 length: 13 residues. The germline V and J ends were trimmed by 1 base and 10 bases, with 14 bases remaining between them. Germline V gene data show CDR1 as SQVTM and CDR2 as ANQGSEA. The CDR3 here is CSVEGDWRGEQFF. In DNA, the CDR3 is TGCAGCGTTGAAGGCGACTGGCGCGGGGAGCAGTTCTTC.

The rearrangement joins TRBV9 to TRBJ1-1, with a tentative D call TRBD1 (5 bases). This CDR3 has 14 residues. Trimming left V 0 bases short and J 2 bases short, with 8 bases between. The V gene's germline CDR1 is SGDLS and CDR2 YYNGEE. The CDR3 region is CASSVAGVNTEAFF. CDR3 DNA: TGTGCCAGCAGCGTAGCGGGGGTTAACACTGAAGCTTTCTTT.

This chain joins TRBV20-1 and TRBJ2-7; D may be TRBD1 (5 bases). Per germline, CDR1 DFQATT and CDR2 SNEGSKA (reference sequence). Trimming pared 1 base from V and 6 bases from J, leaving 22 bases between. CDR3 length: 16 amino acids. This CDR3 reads CSARASSLSAGPEQYF. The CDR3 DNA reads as TGCAGTGCTAGAGCTTCTTCACTTTCTGCAGGGCCCGAGCAGTACTTC.

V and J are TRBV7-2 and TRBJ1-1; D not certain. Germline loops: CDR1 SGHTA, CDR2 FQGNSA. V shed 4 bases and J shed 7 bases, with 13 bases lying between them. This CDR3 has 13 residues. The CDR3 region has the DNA TGTGCCAGCAGCTCCTACGTCGGTTTTGAAGCTTTCTTT. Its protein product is CASSSYVGFEAFF.

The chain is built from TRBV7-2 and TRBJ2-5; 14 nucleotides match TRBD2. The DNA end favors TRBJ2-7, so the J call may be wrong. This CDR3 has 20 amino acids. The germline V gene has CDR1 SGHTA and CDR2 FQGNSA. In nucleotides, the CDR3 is TGTGCCAGCAGCCTATCTCAGACTAGCGGGAGGGGCGGTATCTCCTACGAGCAGTACTTC. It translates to CASSLSQTSGRGGISYEQYF.

The CDR3 loop is CASSYGQGWETQYF. CDR3 nucleotide sequence: TGTGCCAGCAGCTATGGACAGGGATGGGAGACCCAGTACTTC. The V call is TRBV7-2, the J call TRBJ2-5; 8 bases line up with TRBD1. This CDR3 comprises 14 residues. V lost 4 bases, J lost 5 bases, and 6 bases stayed unmatched. Per the germline V gene, CDR1 is SGHTA and CDR2 is FQGNSA.

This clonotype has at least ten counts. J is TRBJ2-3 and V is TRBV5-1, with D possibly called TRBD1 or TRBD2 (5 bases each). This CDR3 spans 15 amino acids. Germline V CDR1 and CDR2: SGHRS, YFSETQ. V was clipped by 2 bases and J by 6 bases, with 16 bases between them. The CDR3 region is CASSFSGTGGDTQYF. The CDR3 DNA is TGCGCCAGCAGCTTCTCCGGGACCGGTGGGGATACGCAGTATTTT.

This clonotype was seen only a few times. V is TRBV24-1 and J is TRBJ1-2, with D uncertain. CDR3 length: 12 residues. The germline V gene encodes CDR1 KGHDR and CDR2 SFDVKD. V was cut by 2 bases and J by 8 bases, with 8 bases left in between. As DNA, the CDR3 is TGTGCCACCAGTGATTCTACAAGAGGCTACACCTTC. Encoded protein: CATSDSTRGYTF.

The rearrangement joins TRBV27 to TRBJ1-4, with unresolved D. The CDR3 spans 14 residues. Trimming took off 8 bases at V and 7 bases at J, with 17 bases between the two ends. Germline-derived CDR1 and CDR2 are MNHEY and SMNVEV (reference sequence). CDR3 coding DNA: TGTGCCAGCGGGATCAGGTGGAGCGGTGAAAAACTGTTTTTT. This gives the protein CASGIRWSGEKLFF.

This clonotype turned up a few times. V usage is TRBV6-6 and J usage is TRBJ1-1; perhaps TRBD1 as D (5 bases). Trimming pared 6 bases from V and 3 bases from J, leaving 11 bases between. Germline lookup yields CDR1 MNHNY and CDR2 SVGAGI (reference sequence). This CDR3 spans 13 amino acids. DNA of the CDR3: TGTGCCAGCAGGCAGGGTTTGGACACTGAAGCTTTCTTT. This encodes CASRQGLDTEAFF.

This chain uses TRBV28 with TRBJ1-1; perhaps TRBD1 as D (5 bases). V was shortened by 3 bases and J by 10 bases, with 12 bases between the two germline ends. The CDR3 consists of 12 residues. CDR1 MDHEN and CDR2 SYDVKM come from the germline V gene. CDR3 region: CASSFQAGGAFF. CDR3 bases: TGTGCCAGCAGTTTCCAGGCTGGGGGAGCTTTCTTT.

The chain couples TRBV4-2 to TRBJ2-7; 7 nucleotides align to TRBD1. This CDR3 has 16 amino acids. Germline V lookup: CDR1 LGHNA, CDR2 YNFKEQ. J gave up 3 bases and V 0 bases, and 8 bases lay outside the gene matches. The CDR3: CASSQEGQSRYYEQYF. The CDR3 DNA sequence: TGTGCCAGCAGCCAAGAGGGACAGAGTAGATACTACGAGCAGTACTTC.

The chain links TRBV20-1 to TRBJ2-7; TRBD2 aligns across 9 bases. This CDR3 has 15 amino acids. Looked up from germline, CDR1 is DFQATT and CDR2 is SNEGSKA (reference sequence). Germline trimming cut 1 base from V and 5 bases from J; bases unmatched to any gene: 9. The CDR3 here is CSARVPAGGSHEQYF. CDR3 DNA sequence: TGCAGTGCTAGAGTCCCAGCGGGAGGCTCTCACGAGCAGTACTTC.

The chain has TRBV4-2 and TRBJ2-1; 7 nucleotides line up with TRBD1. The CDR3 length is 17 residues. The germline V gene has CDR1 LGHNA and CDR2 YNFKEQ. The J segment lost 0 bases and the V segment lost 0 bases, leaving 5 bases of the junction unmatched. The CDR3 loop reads CASSQDQGQSSYNEQFF. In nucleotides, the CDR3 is TGTGCCAGCAGCCAAGATCAGGGACAGAGCTCCTACAATGAGCAGTTCTTC.

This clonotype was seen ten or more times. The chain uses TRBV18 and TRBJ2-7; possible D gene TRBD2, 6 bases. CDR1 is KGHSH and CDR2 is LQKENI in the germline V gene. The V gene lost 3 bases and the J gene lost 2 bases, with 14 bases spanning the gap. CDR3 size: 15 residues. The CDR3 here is CASSPGGSGTYEQYF. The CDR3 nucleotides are TGTGCCAGCTCACCGGGAGGTAGCGGCACCTACGAGCAGTACTTC.

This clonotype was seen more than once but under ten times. CDR3 coding DNA: TGTGCCACTTCATTTGGGAAGCGGGAGGAAGAGACCCAGTACTTC. Translation gives CATSFGKREEETQYF. The chain recombines TRBV15 with TRBJ2-5; 9 positions match TRBD2. The junction had 11 bases not matched to a gene; V was cut back by 9 bases and J by 3 bases. Germline V gives CDR1 LNHNV, CDR2 YYDKDF (reference sequence). This CDR3 contains 15 residues.

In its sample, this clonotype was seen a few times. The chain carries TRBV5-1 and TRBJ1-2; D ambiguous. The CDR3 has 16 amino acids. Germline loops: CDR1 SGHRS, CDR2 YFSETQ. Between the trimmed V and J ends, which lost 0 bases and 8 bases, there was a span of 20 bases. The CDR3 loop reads CASSLDTAPGRSGYTF. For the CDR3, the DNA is TGCGCCAGCAGCTTGGACACCGCTCCAGGACGATCAGGCTACACCTTC.

The CDR3 protein is CASSGGLTNTGELFF. The CDR3 DNA reads TGTGCCAGCAGTGGTGGCCTTACGAACACCGGGGAGCTGTTTTTT. The V and J genes are TRBV6-1 and TRBJ2-2; D gene uncertain. Germline CDR1 is MNHNS and CDR2 is SASEGT. CDR3 size: 15 residues. V lost 4 bases to trimming and J lost 0 bases, with 9 bases between them.

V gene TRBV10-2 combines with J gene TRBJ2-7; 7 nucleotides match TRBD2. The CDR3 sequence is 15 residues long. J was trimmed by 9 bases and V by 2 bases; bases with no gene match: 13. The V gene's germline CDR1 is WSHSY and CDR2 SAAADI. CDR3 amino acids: CASSEPGLAASAQYF. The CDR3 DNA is TGCGCCAGCAGTGAGCCGGGGCTAGCGGCTTCTGCGCAGTACTTC.

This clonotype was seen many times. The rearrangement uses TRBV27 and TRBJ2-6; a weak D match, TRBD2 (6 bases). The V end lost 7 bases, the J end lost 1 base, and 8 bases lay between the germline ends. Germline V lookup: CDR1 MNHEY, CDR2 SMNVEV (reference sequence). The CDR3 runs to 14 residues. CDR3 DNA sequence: TGTGCCAGCACCGGGGGATCTGGGGCCAACGTCCTGACTTTC. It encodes CASTGGSGANVLTF.

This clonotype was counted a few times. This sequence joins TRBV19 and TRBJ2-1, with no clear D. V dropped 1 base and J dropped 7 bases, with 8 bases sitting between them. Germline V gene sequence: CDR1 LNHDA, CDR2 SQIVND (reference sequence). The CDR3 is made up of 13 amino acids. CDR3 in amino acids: CASSIVGSNEQFF. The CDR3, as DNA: TGTGCCAGTAGTATAGTCGGTTCGAATGAGCAGTTCTTC.

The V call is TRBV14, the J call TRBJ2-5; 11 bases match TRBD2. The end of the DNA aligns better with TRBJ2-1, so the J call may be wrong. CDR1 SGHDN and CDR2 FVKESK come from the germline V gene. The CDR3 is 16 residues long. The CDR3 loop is CASSQVWLAGGNEQFF. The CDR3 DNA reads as TGTGCCAGCAGCCAAGTATGGCTAGCGGGAGGCAATGAGCAGTTCTTC.

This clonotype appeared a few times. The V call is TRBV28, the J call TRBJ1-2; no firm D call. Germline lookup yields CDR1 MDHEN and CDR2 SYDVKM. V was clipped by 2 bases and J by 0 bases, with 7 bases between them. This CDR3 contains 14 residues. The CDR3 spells CASSLVQTNYGYTF. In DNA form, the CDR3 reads TGTGCCAGCAGTTTAGTACAGACTAACTATGGCTACACCTTC.

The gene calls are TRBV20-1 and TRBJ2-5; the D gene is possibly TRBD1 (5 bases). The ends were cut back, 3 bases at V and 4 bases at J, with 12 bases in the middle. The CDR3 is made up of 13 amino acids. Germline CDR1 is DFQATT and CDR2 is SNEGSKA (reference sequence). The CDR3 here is CSASQGRGETQYF. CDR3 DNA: TGCAGTGCTAGTCAGGGCCGAGGAGAGACCCAGTACTTC.